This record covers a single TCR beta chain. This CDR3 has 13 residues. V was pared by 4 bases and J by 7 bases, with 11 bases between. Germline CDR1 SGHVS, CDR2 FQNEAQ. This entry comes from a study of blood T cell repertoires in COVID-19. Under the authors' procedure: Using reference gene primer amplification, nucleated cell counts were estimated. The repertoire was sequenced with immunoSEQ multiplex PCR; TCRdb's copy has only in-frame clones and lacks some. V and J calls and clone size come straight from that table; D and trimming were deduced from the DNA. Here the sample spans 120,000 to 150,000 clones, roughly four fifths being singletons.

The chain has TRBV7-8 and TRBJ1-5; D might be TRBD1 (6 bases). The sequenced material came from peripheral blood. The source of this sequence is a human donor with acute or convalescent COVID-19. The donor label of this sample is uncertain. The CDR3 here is CASSSQGGQPQHF. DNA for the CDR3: TGTGCCAGCAGCTCCCAAGGGGGACAGCCCCAGCATTTT.